The 4 T cell receptor beta chains below come from one sample, sequenced in a study of OX40 agonist ivuxolimab in advanced cancers. Some clones are missing from TCRdb's copy, which holds only in-frame ones; the method was immunoSEQ multiplex PCR. The sample records roughly 80,000 clones, around four fifths being singletons. Sequencing used CD4+ or CD8+ T cells sorted from blood, obtained in a trial of the OX40 agonist ivuxolimab. These receptors were taken from an adult with an advanced solid tumor such as melanoma, head and neck, liver or kidney cancer.

This clone was detected only once. The gene calls are TRBV7-2 and TRBJ2-2; weak D call: TRBD1 (6 bases). Germline CDR1 is SGHTA and CDR2 is FQGNSA. Trimming pared 5 bases from V and 7 bases from J, leaving 17 bases between. This CDR3 is 15 amino acids long. This CDR3 reads CASSVNRVSGGELFF. DNA for the CDR3: TGTGCCAGCAGCGTGAACAGGGTGTCGGGCGGGGAGCTGTTTTTT.

The CDR3 DNA sequence: TGTGCCAGCAGCCCCACCTCTGGGGCCAACGTCCTGACTTTC. It translates to CASSPTSGANVLTF. V and J are TRBV7-2 and TRBJ2-6; unclear D gene. Germline V gene lookup returns CDR1 SGHTA and CDR2 FQGNSA. The CDR3 length is 14 residues. V was trimmed by 5 bases and J by 0 bases, leaving 5 bases between them.

The chain carries TRBV5-1 and TRBJ2-2, with D possibly matching TRBD2 (6 bases). Looked up from germline, CDR1 is SGHRS and CDR2 is YFSETQ. There are 16 residues in the CDR3. V lost 3 bases to trimming and J lost 0 bases, with 12 bases between them. CDR3 coding DNA: TGCGCCAGCAGCTGGACGGGAGACGCGAACACCGGGGAGCTGTTTTTT. It yields the protein CASSWTGDANTGELFF.

About this clone itself: The junction shows a germline mismatch at one end, possibly a read error. The chain joins TRBV18 to TRBJ1-1, with no clear D. The CDR3 runs to 14 residues. The V gene's germline CDR1 is KGHSH and CDR2 LQKENI. The CDR3 loop reads CANSPPSMNTEAFF. CDR3 in DNA: TGTGCCAACTCACCGCCCAGCATGAACACTGAAGCTTTCTTT.